Given below is one TCR beta chain in context. Its matching antigen is unknown. This specimen belongs to a study of T cell repertoires in cytomegalovirus infection. On the study more broadly: Recently identified HLA-C-restricted and well-studied HLA-B-restricted CMV epitopes were used. Public TCR beta signature analysis indicated the presence of both CMV infection and matching HLA type.

A single record per CDR3 protein comes from TCRdb applying MiXCR to the reads. The table has approximately 910,000 distinct CDR3 sequences, roughly 30% seen once. The germline CDR1 and CDR2 sequences are SGHVS and FQNEAQ. The CDR3 is 14 amino acids. V was clipped by 5 bases and J by 6 bases; unmatched bases: 7. This receptor was identified in a human donor in good health (CMV status not recorded). Some clones in this sample may be carry-over from other donors' samples. The rearrangement uses TRBV7-8 and TRBJ1-5, with TRBD1 identical over 7 bases. The sequencing used cultured CD8+ T cells from PBMCs, collected from culture after CMV antigen stimulation. CDR3 in amino acids: CASSTRQGVQPQHF. The CDR3 region has the DNA TGTGCCAGCAGCACCCGACAGGGTGTTCAGCCCCAGCATTTT.